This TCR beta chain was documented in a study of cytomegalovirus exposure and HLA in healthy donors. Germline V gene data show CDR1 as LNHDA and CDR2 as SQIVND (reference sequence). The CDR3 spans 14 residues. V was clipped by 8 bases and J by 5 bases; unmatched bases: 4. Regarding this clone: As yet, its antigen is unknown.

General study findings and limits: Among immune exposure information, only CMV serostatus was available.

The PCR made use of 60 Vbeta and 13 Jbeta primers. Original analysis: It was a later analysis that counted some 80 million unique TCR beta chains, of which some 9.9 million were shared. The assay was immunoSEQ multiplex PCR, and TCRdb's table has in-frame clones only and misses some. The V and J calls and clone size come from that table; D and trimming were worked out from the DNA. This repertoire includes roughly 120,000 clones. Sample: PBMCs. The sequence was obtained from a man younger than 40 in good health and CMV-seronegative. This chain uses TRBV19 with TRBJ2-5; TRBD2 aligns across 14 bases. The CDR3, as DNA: TGTGCCAGTGGGACTAGCGGGGGCCGGGAGACCCAGTACTTC. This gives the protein CASGTSGGRETQYF.